The rows below give T cell receptor beta chains drawn from one sample of a study of blood T cells in healthy people across ages. One entry per CDR3 protein, called by TCRdb with MiXCR from the 5' RACE reads. This table holds around 600,000 distinct CDR3 sequences, around 48% found once. The sequencing input was blood. The receptor source for this set is a man at least 80 years old in good health. Each CDR3 is given with its conserved first and last residue. The D gene is left open where the match is weak. Clone size is not always given. Where it is, it says once, few, many or a class for expanded clones.

j_call: TRBJ2-4; clone_size: NA; v_call: TRBV7-2; d_call: TRBD2; cdr3_nt: TGTGCCAGCAGCAAACCGCCGGGACTAGCGGGAGGGGTACAGTACTTC; cdr3_aa: CASSKPPGLAGGVQYF
j_call: TRBJ2-3; clone_size: NA; v_call: TRBV27; d_call: TRBD1; cdr3_nt: TGTGCCAGCAGTTGGGGGACAGGGGGGACAGATACGCAGTATTTT; cdr3_aa: CASSWGTGGTDTQYF
j_call: TRBJ2-1; clone_size: NA; v_call: TRBV6-6; d_call: TRBD2; cdr3_nt: TGTGCCAGCAGTCCCTCCGGGACTAGCGGGAGATATGAGCAGTTCTTC; cdr3_aa: CASSPSGTSGRYEQFF
j_call: TRBJ1-5; clone_size: once; v_call: TRBV30; d_call: TRBD1; cdr3_nt: TGTGCCTGGAGTAGATCGGGACAGTCTAAACTGGGGCAGCCCCAGCATTTT; cdr3_aa: CAWSRSGQSKLGQPQHF
j_call: TRBJ1-2; clone_size: NA; v_call: TRBV15; d_call: TRBD1; cdr3_nt: TGTGCCACCAGCAGCCCCGGAGAGGGGGCTTCTGGCTACACCTTC; cdr3_aa: CATSSPGEGASGYTF
j_call: TRBJ2-7; clone_size: few; v_call: TRBV6-2/TRBV6-3; d_call: NA; cdr3_nt: TGTGCCAGCAGTTACTCCAGGTTCGGGAGCGAGCAGTACTTC; cdr3_aa: CASSYSRFGSEQYF
j_call: TRBJ2-1; clone_size: NA; v_call: TRBV24-1; d_call: TRBD2; cdr3_nt: TGTGCCACCAGTGACCCCGGGATAGCGGGAGGATTCTATGAGCAGTTCTTC; cdr3_aa: CATSDPGIAGGFYEQFF
j_call: TRBJ2-6; clone_size: few; v_call: TRBV7-2; d_call: NA; cdr3_nt: TGTGCCAGCAGCTTAGAGTCTCCGGGGTATGGCACGGGGGCCAACGTCCTGACTTTC; cdr3_aa: CASSLESPGYGTGANVLTF
j_call: TRBJ2-5; clone_size: NA; v_call: TRBV14; d_call: NA; cdr3_nt: TGTGCCAGCAGCCAAGTGGACGAGACCCAGTACTTC; cdr3_aa: CASSQVDETQYF
j_call: TRBJ2-1; clone_size: once; v_call: TRBV20-1; d_call: NA; cdr3_nt: TGCAGTGCTAGAGATCCGGGTAGAAGACACAATGAGCAGTTCTTC; cdr3_aa: CSARDPGRRHNEQFF
j_call: TRBJ1-1; clone_size: NA; v_call: TRBV29-1; d_call: NA; cdr3_nt: TGCAGCGGCGGACAGAATCAAGCTTTCTTT; cdr3_aa: CSGGQNQAFF
j_call: TRBJ2-5; clone_size: NA; v_call: TRBV25-1; d_call: NA; cdr3_nt: TGTGCCAGCAGTGAATCTCAAGAGACCCAGTACTTC; cdr3_aa: CASSESQETQYF
j_call: TRBJ2-7; clone_size: NA; v_call: TRBV5-1; d_call: TRBD2; cdr3_nt: TGCGCCTGCAGCTCGGGACTAGCGGGGGGCCTCACCTACGAGCAGTACTTC; cdr3_aa: CACSSGLAGGLTYEQYF
j_call: TRBJ2-4; clone_size: few; v_call: TRBV4-1; d_call: NA; cdr3_nt: TGCGCCAGCAGCCAAGAGCGAGCGGTAGAAGCCAAAAACATTCAGTACTTC; cdr3_aa: CASSQERAVEAKNIQYF
j_call: TRBJ2-1; clone_size: few; v_call: TRBV29-1; d_call: NA; cdr3_nt: TGCAGCGTGGAGGGGGGATCCTACAATGAGCAGTTCTTC; cdr3_aa: CSVEGGSYNEQFF
j_call: TRBJ2-1; clone_size: many; v_call: TRBV12-3/TRBV12-4; d_call: NA; cdr3_nt: TGTGCCAGCAGCACACGCAGCGGCGAGCAGTTCTTC; cdr3_aa: CASSTRSGEQFF
j_call: TRBJ2-1; clone_size: NA; v_call: TRBV7-2; d_call: NA; cdr3_nt: TGTGCCAGCAGCTTAGTAGAAAGCTCCAACAATGAGCAGTTCTTC; cdr3_aa: CASSLVESSNNEQFF
j_call: TRBJ2-7; clone_size: few; v_call: TRBV3-1; d_call: NA; cdr3_nt: TGTGCCAGCAGCCAAGCTCTCTTGGGATACGAGCAGTACTTC; cdr3_aa: CASSQALLGYEQYF
j_call: TRBJ2-1; clone_size: NA; v_call: TRBV20-1; d_call: TRBD2; cdr3_nt: TGCAGTGCTACGCTAGCGGGAGTCCCCAATGAGCAGTTCTTC; cdr3_aa: CSATLAGVPNEQFF
j_call: TRBJ2-4; clone_size: NA; v_call: TRBV20-1; d_call: TRBD2; cdr3_nt: TGCAGTGCTAGTGAGCGGGGTGGTGCCAAAAACATTCAGTACTTC; cdr3_aa: CSASERGGAKNIQYF
j_call: TRBJ2-1; clone_size: few; v_call: TRBV29-1; d_call: NA; cdr3_nt: TGCAGCGCGGACCGCCCTTCCTACAATGAGCAGTTCTTC; cdr3_aa: CSADRPSYNEQFF
j_call: TRBJ2-1; clone_size: few; v_call: TRBV28; d_call: NA; cdr3_nt: TGTGCCAGCAGTTTATTGGGGGTGGGATACAATGAGCAGTTCTTC; cdr3_aa: CASSLLGVGYNEQFF
j_call: TRBJ2-5; clone_size: many; v_call: TRBV6-5; d_call: TRBD2; cdr3_nt: TGTGCCAGCAGTTACGGGCCAGCGGGAGGCCAAGAGACCCAGTACTTC; cdr3_aa: CASSYGPAGGQETQYF